This T cell receptor (beta chain) derives from a study of blood T cell repertoires in COVID-19 (dated by TCRdb to the early 2020s). Regarding the research as a whole: Samples covering the acute and convalescent phases of COVID-19 were provided by collaborators in the United States, Italy and Spain. A de-identified subject ID, COVID-19 status, age in years and sex were almost always included in the sample metadata. The material from the prospective study consisted of cDNA or gDNA derived from T cells, B-cell-depleted T cells, or PBMCs. HLA class I and class II types, where available, came from metadata supplied by the sample provider rather than from assay-based typing. The dataset comprised deeply sampled blood TCRbeta repertoires from subjects exposed to, actively infected with, or recovered from COVID-19. The repertoires were released in a freely available public database meant as a resource for research on the immune response to SARS-CoV-2. Samples came from the ongoing ImmuneRACE study (first 160 participants) plus 1,254 subjects from 6 global collaborators. Study-wide findings and limitations: How much clinical and demographic metadata was included differed by source and by participant, and the metadata was provided uncurated.

Samples from volunteer blood donors who had recovered from COVID-19 were contributed by a second Seattle source. Each collaborating institution followed its own protocols to collect whole blood in K2EDTA tubes. For TCRbeta analysis, collaborator samples were shipped as frozen whole blood, as isolated PBMCs, or as DNA extracted from either sample type. Comment on this clone: Its antigen is not yet known. Base qualities are not provided; no much larger clone lies one nucleotide away.

The immunoSEQ Assay, a bias-controlled multiplex PCR, was used to amplify TCRbeta CDR3 regions from genomic DNA. As for the original processing: The number of nucleated cells in each sample was estimated by amplification of reference gene primers within the assay. To quantify the absolute abundance of each unique TCRbeta CDR3 rearrangement, sequence reads were collapsed and filtered. For each sample, productive Simpson clonality was calculated as the square root of Simpson's diversity index across productive rearrangements. TCRdb mirrors the immuneACCESS table, restricted to in-frame sequences. Some clones are absent from its copies; in checked studies, under half trace to an unresolved V gene, and the reason for the others is unknown. That table supplies the V and J calls and clone size; D and trimming were determined from the DNA. The sample table contains fewer than 450,000 clones; only one count was recorded for 91% of them. Of the sample, roughly 3.3% falls within the top ten clones.

From a lookup of the germline V gene, CDR1 and CDR2 are LGHNT and FRNRAP. Taken from cysteine to phenylalanine, the CDR3 has 12 residues. Left in the record is the CDR3 DNA by itself, 36 bases read in frame from the first base. Trimming accounts for 5 bases at V and 7 bases at J, while the number of junction bases matched to no gene is 2. The clonotype was recovered from a woman between 18 and 30 years old who had recovered from COVID-19. Sequencing was carried out using peripheral blood. The V gene is TRBV12-5 and the J gene is TRBJ2-1, and 7 bases in between align with TRBD1. The CDR3 region: CASGVQGNEQFF. Read as DNA, the sequence is TGTGCTAGTGGTGTACAGGGGAATGAGCAGTTCTTC. Reference TRBV12-5 and TRBJ2-1 genes cover what lies past the CDR3, so the full variable domain is DARVTQTPRHKVTEMGQEVTMRCQPILGHNTVFWYRQTMMQGLELLAYFRNRAPLDDSGMPKDRFSAEMPDATLATLKIQPSEPRDSAVYFCASGVQGNEQFFGPGTRLTVL.